The 7 T cell receptor beta chains in this list originate from one sample, sequenced in a study of blood T cell repertoires in COVID-19. Here immunoSEQ multiplex PCR was the method, and the copy in TCRdb shows in-frame clones only, minus some. The sample yields fewer than 250,000 clones, roughly 86% seen once. Sequencing input: peripheral blood. Source of these receptors: a woman aged 60 to 75 who had recovered from COVID-19.

The rearrangement uses TRBV7-6 and TRBJ2-3, with D perhaps matching TRBD1 (6 bases). CDR3 size: 15 residues. V lost 3 bases to trimming and J lost 3 bases, with 13 bases between them. Germline V CDR1 and CDR2: SGHVS, FNYEAQ. The CDR3: CASSFVTGLTDTQYF. Here the CDR3 DNA reads TGTGCCAGCAGCTTCGTGACAGGTCTGACAGATACGCAGTATTTT.

The chain is built from TRBV19 and TRBJ2-3, with TRBD1 matching 8 bases. V lost 3 bases to trimming and J lost 4 bases; unmatched junction nucleotides: 6. The CDR3 contains 15 residues. CDR1 is LNHDA, CDR2 SQIVND, per germline (reference sequence). CDR3 sequence: CASSMRNRGADTQYF. CDR3 DNA sequence: TGTGCCAGTAGTATGCGGAACAGGGGGGCAGATACGCAGTATTTT.

This clone was observed once. The CDR3 loop reads CASSPQGIGYTF. The CDR3 region has the DNA TGTGCCAGCAGTCCCCAGGGAATTGGCTACACCTTC. V usage is TRBV6-5 and J usage is TRBJ1-2, with D perhaps matching TRBD1 (5 bases). V shed 5 bases and J shed 7 bases, with 11 bases lying between them. The CDR3 runs to 12 residues. The germline gives CDR1 MNHEY, CDR2 SVGAGI.

V usage is TRBV6-5 and J usage is TRBJ2-5, with D uncertain. The germline CDR1 and CDR2 sequences are MNHEY and SVGAGI. Deletions cut 2 bases from V and 5 bases from J, with 12 bases between. CDR3 length equals 14 residues. The CDR3 protein is CASSYRHSRETQYF. The CDR3 DNA reads as TGTGCCAGCAGTTACCGCCATTCCAGGGAGACCCAGTACTTC.

V and J are TRBV18 and TRBJ2-2, with TRBD1 identical over 9 bases. V lost 4 bases to trimming and J lost 3 bases; unmatched junction nucleotides: 3. Germline loops: CDR1 KGHSH, CDR2 LQKENI. The CDR3 loop spans 15 amino acids. CDR3 amino acids: CASSQGQGHTGELFF. For the CDR3, the DNA is TGTGCCAGCTCACAGGGACAGGGCCACACCGGGGAGCTGTTTTTT.

DNA of the CDR3: TGTGCCAGCAGCCAAGGGGGGGCAGATACGCAGTATTTT. It specifies CASSQGGADTQYF. This chain links TRBV7-8 with TRBJ2-3; D may be TRBD2 (7 bases). The CDR3 runs to 13 residues. Germline CDR1 and CDR2: SGHVS and FQNEAQ. Trimming stripped 5 bases from V and 4 bases from J, with 10 bases between. The full variable domain, completed using reference TRBV7-8 and TRBJ2-3, is GAGVSQSPRYKVAKRGQDVALRCDPISGHVSLFWYQQALGQGPEFLTYFQNEAQLDKSGLPSDRFFAERPEGSVSTLKIQRTQQEDSAVYLCASSQGGADTQYFGPGTRLTVL.

The chain carries TRBV30 and TRBJ1-2; no reliable D call. The germline gives CDR1 GTSNPN, CDR2 SVGIG (reference sequence). The V and J ends lost 5 bases and 4 bases respectively, with 8 bases between them. This CDR3 spans 11 amino acids. CDR3 region: CAWGRAYGYTF. The DNA of the CDR3 is TGTGCCTGGGGGCGCGCCTATGGCTACACCTTC. Combining the CDR3 with reference TRBV30 and TRBJ1-2 gives the whole variable domain SQTIHQWPATLVQPVGSPLSLECTVEGTSNPNLYWYRQAAGRGLQLLFYSVGIGQISSEVPQNLSASRPQDRQFILSSKKLLLSDSGFYLCAWGRAYGYTFGSGTRLTVV.